This record concerns one T cell receptor beta chain sequence. No antigen is known for it. The data originate from a study of T-cell memory formation after mild COVID-19. TCRdb reanalysed the 5' RACE reads using MiXCR and keeps one entry per CDR3 protein. The table lists 200,000 to 250,000 distinct CDR3 sequences, about 9.2% of them singletons. This CDR3 has 16 amino acids. The V and J ends lost 0 bases and 1 base respectively, with 10 bases between them. The germline CDR1 and CDR2 sequences are MNHEY and SVGEGT. Findings of the study overall: Cross-reactive memory seemingly joined, as some responding clones were found in pre-infection memory. The authors did not confirm SARS-CoV-2 specificity of second-wave clones peaking day 37.

The rearrangement links TRBV6-2 or TRBV6-3 to TRBJ1-5; D may be TRBD1 (6 bases). This clonotype was obtained from a man younger than 35 who had mild COVID-19 (a few samples of this study predate the infection). Cell type and time point are not known. Source material: PBMCs or a T cell subset sorted from them (not recorded which). CDR3 nucleotides: TGTGCCAGCAGTTACTCGGGGGGGCGAAGCAATCAGCCCCAGCATTTT. This sequence encodes CASSYSGGRSNQPQHF.